This T cell receptor (beta chain) was identified in a study of blood T cell repertoires in COVID-19. Overall study: The United States, Italy and Spain provided the acute and convalescent COVID-19 samples.

CDR1 is LNHDA and CDR2 is SQIVND in the germline V gene (reference sequence). This CDR3 is built from 13 residues. With 8 bases removed from V and 7 bases from J, the gap between germline ends came to 15 bases. It was during active infection that Seattle patients were enrolled and then longitudinally followed. TCRdb keeps only in-frame clones here, not all; method: immunoSEQ multiplex PCR. The sample shows some 300,000 clones, roughly 91% of them seen only once. The J gene is TRBJ1-5, the V gene TRBV19; unclear D gene. Sample: peripheral blood. The receptor was derived from a woman between 25 and 40 years old with COVID-19, enrolled during active disease. The CDR3 protein is CASDDGGGQPQHF. The CDR3 DNA is TGTGCCAGTGACGACGGAGGAGGCCAGCCCCAGCATTTT.